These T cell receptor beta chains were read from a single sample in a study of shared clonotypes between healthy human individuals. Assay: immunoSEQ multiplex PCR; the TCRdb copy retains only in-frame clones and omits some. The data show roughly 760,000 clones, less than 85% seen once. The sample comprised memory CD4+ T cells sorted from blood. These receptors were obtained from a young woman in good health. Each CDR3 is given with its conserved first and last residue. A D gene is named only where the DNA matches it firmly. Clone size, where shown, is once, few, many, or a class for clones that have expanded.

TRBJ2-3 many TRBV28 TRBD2 TGTGCCAGCAGTTTCGTAGCGGGAGGTAGAGATACGCAGTATTTT CASSFVAGGRDTQYF
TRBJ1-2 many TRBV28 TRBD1 TGTGCCAGCAGTTTCCCGGACAGGGTGAAGGGCTACACCTTC CASSFPDRVKGYTF
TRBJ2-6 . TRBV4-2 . TGTGCCAGCAGCCAAGATCCGGTATCGGGGGCCAACGTCCTGACTTTC CASSQDPVSGANVLTF
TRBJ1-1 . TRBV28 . TGTGCCAGCAGTTTTTTTGGAGGTACTGAAGCTTTCTTT CASSFFGGTEAFF
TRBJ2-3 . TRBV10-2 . TGCGCCAGCAGTGATGGCACCGGCACAGATACGCAGTATTTT CASSDGTGTDTQYF
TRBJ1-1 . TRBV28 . TGTGCCAGCGAAGCGGGACTCAAGAACACTGAAGCTTTCTTT CASEAGLKNTEAFF
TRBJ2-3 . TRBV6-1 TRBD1 TGTGCCAGCAGTCTAGGACAGGTTTGGGCAGATACGCAGTATTTT CASSLGQVWADTQYF
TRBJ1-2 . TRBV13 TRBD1 TGTGCCAGCAGCTTAGAGGACAGGGGGGTTGGCTACACCTTC CASSLEDRGVGYTF
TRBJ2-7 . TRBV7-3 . TGTGCCAGCAGCTTACATAGGGGGGGCTCCTACGAGCAGTACTTC CASSLHRGGSYEQYF
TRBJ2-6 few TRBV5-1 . TGCGCCAGCAGCTTGGCCGGTCCGTTCTCCTCTGGGGCCAACGTCCTGACTTTC CASSLAGPFSSGANVLTF
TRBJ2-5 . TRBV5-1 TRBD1 TGCGCCAGCAGCTCCTGGACAGGGGGCTTGGAGACCCAGTACTTC CASSSWTGGLETQYF
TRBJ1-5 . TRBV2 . TGTGCCAGCAGTGACGTCGGGGGTATGGAACAGCCCCAGCATTTT CASSDVGGMEQPQHF
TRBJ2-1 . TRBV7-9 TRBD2 TGTGCCAGCAGCTTAGGAGGACTAGCGAATAACAATGAGCAGTTCTTC CASSLGGLANNNEQFF
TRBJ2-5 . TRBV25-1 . TGTGCCAGCAGTGGCCCCCGAGAGACCCAGTACTTC CASSGPRETQYF
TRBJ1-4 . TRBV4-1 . TGCGCCAGCAGCCAATCAACAGGGAGGGCGGAAAAACTGTTTTTT CASSQSTGRAEKLFF
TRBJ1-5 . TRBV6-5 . TGTGCCAGCAGCCGGACACAGTTCAATCAGCCCCAGCATTTT CASSRTQFNQPQHF
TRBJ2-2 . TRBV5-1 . TGCGCCAGCAGCTTGCTGGGACTCGTCACCGGGGAGCTGTTTTTT CASSLLGLVTGELFF
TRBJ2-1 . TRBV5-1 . TGCGCCAGCAGTCCGGGGGAGCCTAAGGGTGAGCAGTTCTTC CASSPGEPKGEQFF
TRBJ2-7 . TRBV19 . TGTGCCAGTAGTACGGACAGCCTAGGCCCCTACGAGCAGTACTTC CASSTDSLGPYEQYF
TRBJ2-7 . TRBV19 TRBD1 TGTGCCAGTAGTCACAGGGGGACCTACGAGCAGTACTTC CASSHRGTYEQYF
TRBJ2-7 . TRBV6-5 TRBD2 TGTGCCAGCAGTTACTCAGCGGGAATCAGCGAGCAGTACTTC CASSYSAGISEQYF
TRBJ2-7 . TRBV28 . TGTGCCAGCAGCAAAGACAGGACCATTTACGAGCAGTACTTC CASSKDRTIYEQYF
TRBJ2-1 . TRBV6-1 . TGTGCCAGCAGTGAAGCGCCGCCTGGGGATCCAGGGCACAATGAGCAGTTCTTC CASSEAPPGDPGHNEQFF
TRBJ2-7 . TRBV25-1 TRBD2 TGTGCCAGCAGTGAAGCGGGAGGGCCTTACGAGCAGTACTTC CASSEAGGPYEQYF
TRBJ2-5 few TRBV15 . TGTGCCACCAGCAGGGGAGGACCCTCGGGAGAGACCCAGTACTTC CATSRGGPSGETQYF
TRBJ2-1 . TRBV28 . TGTGCCAGCAGCCGGTTGGGGTTGCCCAATGAGCAGTTCTTC CASSRLGLPNEQFF
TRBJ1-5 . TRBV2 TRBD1 TGTGCCAGCACCCCTGGACAGGGAAGGGGTCAGCCCCAGCATTTT CASTPGQGRGQPQHF
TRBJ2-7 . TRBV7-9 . TGTGCCAGCAGCTCGGCTGGGGCGGCCTACGAGCAGTACTTC CASSSAGAAYEQYF
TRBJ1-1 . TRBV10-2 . TGCGCCAGCCGAACCAAAACGCAGGGCCTTCTCCTGAACACTGAAGCTTTCTTT CASRTKTQGLLLNTEAFF
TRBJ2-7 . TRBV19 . TGTGCCAGTAGTGAGGGACACCGGCAGTACTTC CASSEGHRQYF
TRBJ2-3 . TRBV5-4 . TGTGCCAGCAGCTTCCAGCGGGCCACAGATACGCAGTATTTT CASSFQRATDTQYF
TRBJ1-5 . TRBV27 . TGTGCCAGCAGTGTTAGCAATCAGCCCCAGCATTTT CASSVSNQPQHF
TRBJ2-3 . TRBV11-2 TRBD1 TGTGCCAGCAGCCCTAATAGGGGGCTTAGCACAGATACGCAGTATTTT CASSPNRGLSTDTQYF
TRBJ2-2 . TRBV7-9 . TGTGCCAGCAGCCCGGAGGGGACCGGGGAGCTGTTTTTT CASSPEGTGELFF
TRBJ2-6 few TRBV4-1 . TGCGCCAGCAGCCAAGGCGCCACAGAGTTCTTCTCTGGGGCCAACGTCCTGACTTTC CASSQGATEFFSGANVLTF
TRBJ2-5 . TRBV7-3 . TGTGCCAGCAGCATCCCGGGCCAGACCCAGTACTTC CASSIPGQTQYF
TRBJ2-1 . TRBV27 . TGTGCCAGCAGCCTAACGTCGCAGGCTGACCTGAACAATGAGCAGTTCTTC CASSLTSQADLNNEQFF
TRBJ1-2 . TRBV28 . TGTGCCAGCTCTACCAGGGGCCCCTATGGCTACACCTTC CASSTRGPYGYTF
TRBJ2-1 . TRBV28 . TGTGCCAGCAGTTTAAGGGGTCTCCGAACCAATGAGCAGTTCTTC CASSLRGLRTNEQFF
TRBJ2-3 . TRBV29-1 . TGCAGCGGACGTGTAGTAGACGCAGATACGCAGTATTTT CSGRVVDADTQYF
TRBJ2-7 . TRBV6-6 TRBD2 TGTGCCAGCAGTTACGAGGCTAGCGGGAGGGCCTACGAGCAGTACTTC CASSYEASGRAYEQYF
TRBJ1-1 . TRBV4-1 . TGCGCCAGCAGCCAGAGGGGCCCCATGAACACTGAAGCTTTCTTT CASSQRGPMNTEAFF
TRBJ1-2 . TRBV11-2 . TGTGCCAGCAGTTTCGACAGGTCTAACTATGGCTACACCTTC CASSFDRSNYGYTF
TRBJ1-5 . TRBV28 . TGTGCCAGCAGTTTTCGTGGGACTGCGGGGCCTCAGCCCCAGCATTTT CASSFRGTAGPQPQHF